This entry is about one T cell receptor (beta chain). This CDR3 is 15 amino acids long. Germline trimming cut 8 bases from V and 2 bases from J; bases unmatched to any gene: 8. Germline V gene data show CDR1 as MNHEY and CDR2 as SVGAGI. This record belongs to a study of blood T cell repertoires in COVID-19. Study-level information: The cDNA or gDNA used as material had been derived from T cells, B-cell-depleted T cells, or PBMCs.

TCRdb's copy holds only in-frame clones and misses some; the assay was immunoSEQ multiplex PCR. The sample lists tens of thousands of clones, roughly 79% occurring once. The chain couples TRBV6-5 to TRBJ1-5; 8 bases align to TRBD1. This receptor was taken from an older woman with acute or convalescent COVID-19. Input material: peripheral blood. The CDR3 protein is CASQRTGLGNQPQHF. The CDR3 DNA sequence: TGTGCCAGCCAGAGGACAGGGCTGGGCAATCAGCCCCAGCATTTT.